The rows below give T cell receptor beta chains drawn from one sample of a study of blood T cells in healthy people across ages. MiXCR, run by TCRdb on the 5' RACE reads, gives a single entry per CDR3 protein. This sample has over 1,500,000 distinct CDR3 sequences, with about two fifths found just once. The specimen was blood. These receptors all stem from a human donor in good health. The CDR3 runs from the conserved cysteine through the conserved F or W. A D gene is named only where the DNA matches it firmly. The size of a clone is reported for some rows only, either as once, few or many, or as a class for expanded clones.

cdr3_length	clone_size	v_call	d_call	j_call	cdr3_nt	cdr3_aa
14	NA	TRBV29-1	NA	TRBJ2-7	TGCAGCGTTGTTACCGACGGGCCGAACGACGAGCAGTACTTC	CSVVTDGPNDEQYF
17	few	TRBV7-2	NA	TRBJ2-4	TGTGCCAGCAGCTTAAGGGGTAGCGGTATAGCCAAAAACATTCAGTACTTC	CASSLRGSGIAKNIQYF
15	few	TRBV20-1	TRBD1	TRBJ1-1	TGCAGTGCTCCTATCCGGGACAGGGGTGTAGCTGAAGCTTTCTTT	CSAPIRDRGVAEAFF
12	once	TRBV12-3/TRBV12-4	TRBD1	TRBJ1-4	TGTGCCAGCAGGGACAGGGATGAAAAACGGTTTTTT	CASRDRDEKRFF
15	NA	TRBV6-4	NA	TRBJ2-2	TGTGCCAGCAGTGAATCGGTAGCGACCGTCGGGGAGCTGTTTTTT	CASSESVATVGELFF
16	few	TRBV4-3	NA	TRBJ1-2	TGCGCCAGCAGCCAAGATCCCCGCCCGGGGGCACATGGCTACACCTTC	CASSQDPRPGAHGYTF
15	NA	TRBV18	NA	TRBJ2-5	TGTGCCAGCTCACCACCGGCTGGTAGAGGAGAGACCCAGTACTTC	CASSPPAGRGETQYF
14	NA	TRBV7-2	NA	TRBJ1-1	TGTGCCAGCAGCTTAGTTGGACAATTCCCTGAAGCTTTCTTT	CASSLVGQFPEAFF
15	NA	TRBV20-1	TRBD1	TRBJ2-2	TGCAGTGCTAGGAGACAGGGGGCGACCACCGGGGAGCTGTTTTTT	CSARRQGATTGELFF
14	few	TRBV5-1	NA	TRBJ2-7	TGCGCCAGCAGCTCCCAGGGTGGGGACTACGAGCAGTACTTC	CASSSQGGDYEQYF
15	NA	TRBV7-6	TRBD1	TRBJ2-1	TGTGCCAGCGGCTCCGTTTGGCAGGGGGTTTATGAGCAGTTCTTC	CASGSVWQGVYEQFF
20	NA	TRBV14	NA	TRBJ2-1	TGTGCCAGCAGCCAAGGATGGCCAGGGGGGCTTATAAGCTCCTACAATGAGCAGTTCTTC	CASSQGWPGGLISSYNEQFF
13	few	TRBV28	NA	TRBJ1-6	TGTGCCAGCAGTTTATTAAGGGGTTCACCCCTCCACTTT	CASSLLRGSPLHF
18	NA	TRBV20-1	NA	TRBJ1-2	TGCAGTGCTAGAGTAGGGGACCATCGTATTTTAGCTAACTATGGCTACACCTTC	CSARVGDHRILANYGYTF
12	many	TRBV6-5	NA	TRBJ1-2	TGTGCCAGCAGAACCGTTAACTATGGCTACACCTTC	CASRTVNYGYTF
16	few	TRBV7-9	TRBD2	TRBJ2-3	TGTGCCAGCAGCTTAGAGCTAGCGGCTGACACAGATACGCAGTATTTT	CASSLELAADTDTQYF
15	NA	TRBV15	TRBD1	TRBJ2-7	TGTGCCACCAGCGGAGATGGGACAGGGGCTTACGAGCAGTACTTC	CATSGDGTGAYEQYF
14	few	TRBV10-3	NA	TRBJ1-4	TGTGCCATCAGTGAAAGAGGATACGGTGAAAAACTGTTTTTT	CAISERGYGEKLFF
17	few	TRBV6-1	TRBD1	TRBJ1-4	TGTGCCAGCACCGATAGAAGAGGGACAGGAGAGAATGAAAAACTGTTTTTT	CASTDRRGTGENEKLFF
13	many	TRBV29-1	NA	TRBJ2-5	TGCAGCGTTGGGGGAGACTCACGGGGGACCCAGTACTTC	CSVGGDSRGTQYF
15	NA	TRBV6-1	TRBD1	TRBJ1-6	TGTGCCAGCAGTGGCACAGGGGGCGGGAATTCACCCCTCCACTTT	CASSGTGGGNSPLHF
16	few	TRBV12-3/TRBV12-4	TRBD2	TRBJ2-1	TGTGCCAGCAGTTTTTATTCTAGCGGCGATTACAATGAGCAGTTCTTC	CASSFYSSGDYNEQFF
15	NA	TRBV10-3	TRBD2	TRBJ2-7	TGTGCCATCAGTGAGGTTGCTAGCGGGAAAAACGAGCAGTACTTC	CAISEVASGKNEQYF
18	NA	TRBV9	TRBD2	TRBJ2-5	TGTGCCAGCAGCGTAGCTGCCGGGCAGACTAGCGGGGAAGAGACCCAGTACTTC	CASSVAAGQTSGEETQYF
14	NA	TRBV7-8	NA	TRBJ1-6	TGTGCCAGCAGCTTAGAGGTGGGGTTTACACCCCTCCACTTT	CASSLEVGFTPLHF
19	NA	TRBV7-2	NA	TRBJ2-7	TGTGCCAGCAGCTTAGTAGCGGCTAAGGGTATGGTGGTCTCCTACGAGCAGTACTTC	CASSLVAAKGMVVSYEQYF
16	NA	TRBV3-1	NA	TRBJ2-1	TGTGCCAGCAGCCACGTAAAGGGAGACGGCCACAATGGGCAGTTCTTC	CASSHVKGDGHNGQFF
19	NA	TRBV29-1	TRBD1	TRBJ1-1	TGCAGCGTTCTAGGGTGGTTCCAGCGGACAGGGCCGGCGGGGACTGAAGCTTTCTTT	CSVLGWFQRTGPAGTEAFF
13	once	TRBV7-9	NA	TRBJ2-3	TGTGCCAGCAGCTTAGCGGGGTGGGATACGCAGTATTTT	CASSLAGWDTQYF
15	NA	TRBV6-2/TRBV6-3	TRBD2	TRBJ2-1	TGTGCCAGCAGTTTACAGGGACTAGGAGCTAATGAGCAGTTCTTC	CASSLQGLGANEQFF
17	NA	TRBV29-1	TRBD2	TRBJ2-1	TGCAGCGTTGAATCCCCCCCGACGGGGGGGGCGAAGAATGAGCAGTTCTTC	CSVESPPTGGAKNEQFF
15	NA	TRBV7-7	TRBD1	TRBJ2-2	TGTGCTAGCAGCCGGGTCCCAGGGGGTCACGGGGAGCTGTTTTTT	CASSRVPGGHGELFF
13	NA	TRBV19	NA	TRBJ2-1	TGTGCCAGTAGTATACAGGCTTACAATGAGCAGTTCTTC	CASSIQAYNEQFF
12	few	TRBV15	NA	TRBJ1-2	TGTGCCACCAGCCTAGACGCCTATGGCTACACCTTC	CATSLDAYGYTF
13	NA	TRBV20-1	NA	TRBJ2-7	TGCAGTGCTCACCGCAGGGAGTTTGAGGGGCAGTACTTC	CSAHRREFEGQYF
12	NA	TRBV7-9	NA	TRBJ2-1	TGTGCCAGCAGCTTAGTTGGCCAAGAGCAGTTCTTC	CASSLVGQEQFF
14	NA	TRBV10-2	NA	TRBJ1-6	TGCGCCAGCAGAGAATCCGAGAGTGGTTCACCCCTCCACTTT	CASRESESGSPLHF
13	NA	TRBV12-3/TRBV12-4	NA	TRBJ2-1	TGTGCCACCACTGAGAGCTCCTACAATGAGCAGTTCTTC	CATTESSYNEQFF
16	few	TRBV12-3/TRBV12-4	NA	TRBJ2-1	TGTACCGGCAGACCTTACCGGGACACCGGCGGGAATGAGCAGTTCTTC	CTGRPYRDTGGNEQFF
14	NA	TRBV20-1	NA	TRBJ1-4	TGCAGTGCCGTTCAGGGGAACCTTAATGAAAAACTGTTTTTT	CSAVQGNLNEKLFF
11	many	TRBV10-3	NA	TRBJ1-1	TGTGCCATCGGGGAGAATTCTGAAGCTTTCTTT	CAIGENSEAFF
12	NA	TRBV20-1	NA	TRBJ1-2	TGCAGCGCTAGAGACCCAGGGTTTGGCTACACCTTC	CSARDPGFGYTF
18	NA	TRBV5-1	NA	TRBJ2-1	TGCGCCAGCAGCTTGGCCGCTAGCCCCCGGAGCTCCTACAATGAGCAGTTCTTC	CASSLAASPRSSYNEQFF
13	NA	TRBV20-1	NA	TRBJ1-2	TGCAGTGCTTTCCAACCCCGGGACACCGGATACACCTTC	CSAFQPRDTGYTF